These 10 T cell receptor beta chains came from one sample sequenced in a study of OX40 agonist ivuxolimab in advanced cancers. Clones were read by immunoSEQ multiplex PCR, and TCRdb kept only the in-frame ones, dropping some. Found here are roughly 76,000 clones, around 83% of them singletons; the top ten hold more than 0.95%. The sequencing here drew on CD4+ or CD8+ T cells sorted from blood, taken in a trial of the OX40 agonist ivuxolimab. These receptors all stem from an adult with an advanced solid tumor such as melanoma, head and neck, liver or kidney cancer.

This chain links TRBV4-3 with TRBJ1-2, with 7 bases identical to TRBD1. The ends lost 3 bases at V and 3 bases at J; junction bases unmatched: 10. The CDR3 is 16 amino acids. Germline V gene sequence: CDR1 LGHNA, CDR2 YSLEER. The CDR3 loop is CASSQVTDRAYYGYTF. Written as DNA, the CDR3 is TGCGCCAGCAGCCAGGTTACTGACAGGGCCTACTATGGCTACACCTTC.

With respect to this clone: This CDR3 is also generated by other DNA sequences in the sample. The rearrangement joins TRBV4-3 to TRBJ1-1; the D gene is possibly TRBD1 (6 bases). Per the germline V gene, CDR1 is LGHNA and CDR2 is YSLEER. V dropped 0 bases and J dropped 8 bases, with 10 bases sitting between them. The CDR3 consists of 13 residues. The CDR3 here is CASSQDRGTEAFF. CDR3 nucleotide sequence: TGCGCCAGCAGCCAAGATAGGGGGACAGAAGCTTTCTTT.

This clone has only one observation. J is TRBJ1-1 and V is TRBV19; 9 positions match TRBD1. The trim removed 10 bases at V and 7 bases at J, leaving 7 bases unmatched. The V gene's germline CDR1 is LNHDA and CDR2 SQIVND (reference sequence). The CDR3 length is 12 residues. The CDR3 bases are TGTGCCACTAGAGACAGGGGGGTTGAAGCTTTCTTT. Its protein product is CATRDRGVEAFF.

V usage is TRBV6-5 and J usage is TRBJ2-7, with a possible D match to TRBD1 (6 bases). V was cut by 0 bases and J by 2 bases, with 11 bases left in between. This CDR3 is built from 15 residues. CDR1 is MNHEY and CDR2 is SVGAGI in the germline V gene. CDR3 amino acids: CASSYSGQLTYEQYF. CDR3 sequence (DNA): TGTGCCAGCAGTTACTCCGGACAGCTAACCTACGAGCAGTACTTC.

This clone has just one count. The chain combines TRBV6-6 with TRBJ1-5; 11 bases match TRBD1. Germline V lookup: CDR1 MNHNY, CDR2 SVGAGI (reference sequence). The V segment lost 5 bases and the J segment 5 bases; nucleotides outside the gene matches: 5. There are 15 residues in the CDR3. CDR3 coding DNA: TGTGCCAGCAGTCCCGGGACAGGGGGTCATCAGCCCCAGCATTTT. It codes for CASSPGTGGHQPQHF.

This chain joins TRBV27 and TRBJ1-5; D remains unclear. CDR1 MNHEY and CDR2 SMNVEV come from the germline V gene (reference sequence). This CDR3 region has 14 residues. The V and J ends lost 5 bases and 2 bases respectively, with 10 bases between them. The CDR3 protein is CASSLNGGNQPQHF. CDR3 DNA: TGTGCCAGCAGTCTTAACGGAGGCAATCAGCCCCAGCATTTT.

The V and J genes are TRBV6-6 and TRBJ1-2, with 9 positions matching TRBD1. Trimming cost V 6 bases and J 2 bases; bases outside gene matches: 4. The CDR3 has 14 residues. Germline values: CDR1 MNHNY, CDR2 SVGAGI (reference sequence). CDR3 sequence reads: CASRPGQGNYGYTF. The CDR3 DNA reads TGTGCCAGCAGACCCGGACAGGGGAACTATGGCTACACCTTC.

This clone was recorded a few times. The CDR3 nucleotides read TGTGCCATCAGACCACTGTTGGACAATGAGCAGTTCTTC. It is translated as CAIRPLLDNEQFF. This chain uses TRBV10-3 with TRBJ2-1; no clear D. CDR3 length equals 13 residues. The V gene lost 6 bases and the J gene lost 5 bases, with 11 bases spanning the gap. Germline V gene lookup returns CDR1 ENHRY and CDR2 SYGVKD.

V usage is TRBV5-6 and J usage is TRBJ1-5; 7 bases are shared with TRBD1. Trimming removed 3 bases from V and 0 bases from J; junction bases left unmatched: 3. The CDR3 runs 15 residues. Germline CDR1 and CDR2: SGHDT and YYEEEE. CDR3 loop: CASSSGQYSNQPQHF. As DNA, the CDR3 is TGTGCCAGCAGCTCGGGACAGTATAGCAATCAGCCCCAGCATTTT.

The genes are TRBV6-5 and TRBJ1-5; 9 bases align to TRBD1. The J segment lost 6 bases and the V segment lost 4 bases, leaving 4 bases of the junction unmatched. CDR3 size: 14 residues. CDR1 and CDR2 from the germline V gene are MNHEY and SVGAGI. The CDR3 here is CASSSGQGFQPQHF. The DNA for the CDR3 is TGTGCCAGCAGTTCGGGACAGGGCTTTCAGCCCCAGCATTTT.